This T cell receptor (beta chain) was captured in a study of OX40 agonist ivuxolimab in advanced cancers. Study at large: The diagnoses of dose-escalation patients were hepatocellular carcinoma, melanoma, renal cell or head and neck cancer.

Worth noting for this clone: What it recognizes is unknown.

Sequenced by immunoSEQ multiplex PCR; TCRdb stores in-frame clones only, minus some. The sample yields tens of thousands of clones, around 83% seen once. Autoimmune disease history or systemic immunosuppression was exclusionary. Findings of the study overall: Expanded clones belonging to CD8+ T cells outnumbered, on average, those of CD4+. Specificity for antigen went undetermined in the expanded peripheral T cells.

V lost 5 bases, J lost 5 bases, and 15 bases lay in between. The CDR3 runs 13 residues. Germline CDR1 is SQVTM and CDR2 is ANQGSEA. The sequence was collected from an adult with an advanced solid tumor such as melanoma, head and neck, liver or kidney cancer. V and J are TRBV29-1 and TRBJ1-2; no definite D call. Sequences were derived from CD4+ or CD8+ T cells sorted from blood, sampled in a trial of the OX40 agonist ivuxolimab. In DNA, the CDR3 is TGCAGCGTTACGGCCCCCCGGCGATATGGCTACACCTTC. Protein sequence: CSVTAPRRYGYTF.